The rows below give T cell receptor beta chains drawn from one sample of a study of T cells in localized non-small cell lung cancer. This table comes from immunoSEQ multiplex PCR, and its TCRdb copy is limited to in-frame clones, with some not included. This table has 20,000 to 30,000 clones, 86% appearing once. The source material was peripheral blood, sampled before any cancer treatment. The receptor set was obtained from a woman aged 40-75 years with stage I lung adenocarcinoma. Both conserved end residues are part of each CDR3. Each record gives: D gene, V gene, J gene, clone size, CDR3 protein, CDR3 DNA. D genes are given only for firm matches. Clone size is given for some rows only: seen once, a few or many times, or a class if the clone is expanded.

TRBD2	TRBV4-3	TRBJ2-2	.	CASSQDGLAGAENTGELFF	TGCGCCAGCAGCCAAGATGGCCTAGCGGGGGCCGAGAACACCGGGGAGCTGTTTTTT
TRBD1	TRBV2	TRBJ2-5	.	CASSGDRARLRFQETQYF	TGTGCCAGCAGTGGAGACAGGGCCCGCCTGAGGTTCCAAGAGACCCAGTACTTC
.	TRBV6-5	TRBJ1-5	.	CASSSSWQRPQHF	TGTGCCAGCAGTTCGTCATGGCAGCGGCCCCAGCATTTT
TRBD1	TRBV14	TRBJ2-3	few	CASSRQGLSTDTQYF	TGTGCCAGCAGCCGACAGGGCTTAAGCACAGATACGCAGTATTTT
TRBD1	TRBV29-1	TRBJ1-1	.	CSASNRGVTEAFF	TGCAGCGCCTCAAACAGGGGGGTCACTGAAGCTTTCTTT
.	TRBV7-9	TRBJ2-1	.	CASIPSLGGRENEQFF	TGTGCCAGCATCCCTTCGCTAGGGGGGAGGGAGAATGAGCAGTTCTTC
.	TRBV6-5	TRBJ1-2	.	CASRRGSEAGYTF	TGTGCCAGCAGGCGGGGGTCAGAGGCGGGCTACACCTTC
.	TRBV2	TRBJ2-3	few	CASLEGAGGVADTQYF	TGTGCCAGCCTCGAGGGGGCGGGGGGAGTCGCAGATACGCAGTATTTT
TRBD1	TRBV5-8	TRBJ2-3	.	CASSATGGASDTQYF	TGTGCCAGCAGCGCGACAGGGGGCGCCTCCGATACGCAGTATTTT
.	TRBV7-3	TRBJ2-1	.	CASSLTGRPNNEQFF	TGTGCCAGCAGCTTAACAGGCCGTCCGAACAATGAGCAGTTCTTC
TRBD1	TRBV28	TRBJ2-5	.	CASSLMRQGKETQYF	TGTGCCAGCAGTTTAATGAGACAGGGGAAAGAGACCCAGTACTTC
TRBD1	TRBV29-1	TRBJ1-1	.	CSVEPNGQGTEAFF	TGCAGCGTTGAACCCAACGGACAGGGCACTGAAGCTTTCTTT
TRBD1	TRBV5-8	TRBJ1-5	.	CASRFLTGQGHLSNQPQHF	TGTGCCAGCAGATTTCTAACGGGACAGGGACATCTTAGCAATCAGCCCCAGCATTTT
TRBD2	TRBV2	TRBJ2-3	.	CASSEAWTSADTQYF	TGTGCCAGCAGTGAAGCATGGACTAGCGCCGATACGCAGTATTTT
.	TRBV7-2	TRBJ2-5	.	CASSQGLIPGETQYF	TGTGCCAGCAGCCAGGGTCTTATTCCGGGGGAGACCCAGTACTTC
.	TRBV15	TRBJ1-1	.	CATSRGGDGTEAFF	TGTGCCACCAGCAGAGGAGGGGATGGGACTGAAGCTTTCTTT
.	TRBV5-1	TRBJ2-6	.	CASSLVGDLSGANVLTF	TGCGCCAGCAGCTTGGTGGGCGACCTCTCTGGGGCCAACGTCCTGACTTTC
.	TRBV5-4	TRBJ1-1	.	CASSLIGGGVVTEAFF	TGTGCCAGCAGCTTAATAGGTGGCGGGGTTGTCACTGAAGCTTTCTTT
.	TRBV4-3	TRBJ1-4	.	CASSQDGGPEKLFF	TGCGCCAGCAGCCAAGATGGGGGCCCTGAAAAACTGTTTTTT
.	TRBV7-2	TRBJ2-1	.	CASSQGGARRSYNEQFF	TGTGCCAGCAGCCAAGGGGGGGCCCGAAGGTCCTACAATGAGCAGTTCTTC
TRBD2	TRBV2	TRBJ2-2	.	CASRTGLAGGLNTGELFF	TGTGCCAGCAGGACCGGACTAGCGGGGGGGCTGAACACCGGGGAGCTGTTTTTT
TRBD2	TRBV19	TRBJ2-1	.	CARGIAGAWNEQFF	TGTGCCAGGGGGATAGCGGGGGCTTGGAATGAGCAGTTCTTC
.	TRBV2	TRBJ1-1	.	CASRRMNTEAFF	TGTGCCAGCAGAAGAATGAACACTGAAGCTTTCTTT
TRBD1	TRBV6-1	TRBJ1-4	.	CASRGTGRDEKLFF	TGTGCCAGCAGAGGGACAGGTCGGGACGAAAAACTGTTTTTT
.	TRBV6-6	TRBJ1-6	.	CASSYSGGQAPLHF	TGTGCCAGCAGTTACTCGGGGGGCCAGGCACCCCTCCACTTT
.	TRBV10-2	TRBJ1-1	.	CASIDSMNTEAFF	TGCGCCAGCATAGACAGCATGAACACTGAAGCTTTCTTT
.	TRBV7-7	TRBJ2-3	.	CASSPRVGADTQYF	TGTGCCAGCAGCCCGAGGGTGGGCGCAGATACGCAGTATTTT
.	TRBV5-1	TRBJ2-6	.	CASSSSSRGSGANVLTF	TGCGCCAGCAGCTCAAGCTCCAGGGGATCTGGGGCCAACGTCCTGACTTTC
TRBD1	TRBV4-1	TRBJ1-6	.	CASSLTGDPYNSPLHF	TGCGCCAGCAGCCTTACAGGGGACCCTTATAATTCACCCCTCCACTTT
.	TRBV4-3	TRBJ1-3	.	CASSQDPGTGNTIYF	TGCGCCAGCAGCCAAGATCCAGGTACTGGAAACACCATATATTTT
TRBD2	TRBV5-1	TRBJ2-1	.	CASSLAPTSGTYNEQFF	TGCGCCAGCAGCTTGGCGCCGACTAGCGGAACCTACAATGAGCAGTTCTTC
TRBD2	TRBV6-1	TRBJ2-3	.	CASSGLAGGTDTQYF	TGTGCCAGCAGTGGCCTAGCGGGGGGCACAGATACGCAGTATTTT
.	TRBV7-2	TRBJ1-4	.	CASSPTGFNEKLFF	TGTGCCAGCAGCCCCACAGGTTTTAATGAAAAACTGTTTTTT
.	TRBV14	TRBJ2-3	.	CASSHNIRTDTQYF	TGTGCCAGCAGCCACAATATTCGAACAGATACGCAGTATTTT
.	TRBV11-3	TRBJ1-1	.	CASSPGSGATEAFF	TGTGCCAGCAGCCCAGGGTCTGGGGCCACTGAAGCTTTCTTT
.	TRBV4-1	TRBJ1-5	.	CASSQDFPGVGNQPQHF	TGCGCCAGCAGCCAAGATTTCCCAGGGGTGGGGAATCAGCCCCAGCATTTT
TRBD2	TRBV30	TRBJ2-5	few	CACHGAGAQETQYF	TGTGCCTGCCACGGAGCGGGAGCCCAAGAGACCCAGTACTTC
.	TRBV9	TRBJ2-3	.	CASSVVGRNTDTQYF	TGTGCCAGCAGCGTAGTAGGGCGGAACACAGATACGCAGTATTTT
.	TRBV7-2	TRBJ2-3	.	CASSLEGGSTDTQYF	TGTGCCAGCAGCTTGGAAGGGGGTAGCACAGATACGCAGTATTTT
.	TRBV10-3	TRBJ1-3	.	CAIRGELSGNTIYF	TGTGCCATCAGGGGAGAGCTCTCTGGAAACACCATATATTTT
.	TRBV9	TRBJ2-2	.	CASSGRSGELFF	TGTGCCAGCAGCGGGAGGAGCGGGGAGCTGTTTTTT
.	TRBV30	TRBJ1-6	.	CAWRSSYNSPLHF	TGTGCCTGGAGAAGCTCCTATAATTCACCCCTCCACTTT
.	TRBV7-2	TRBJ2-1	.	CASSLVLEQFF	TGTGCCAGCAGCTTAGTTCTCGAGCAGTTCTTC
TRBD1	TRBV6-1	TRBJ2-5	.	CASSEIRGETQYF	TGTGCCAGCAGTGAGATCAGGGGGGAGACCCAGTACTTC
.	TRBV7-2	TRBJ1-1	few	CASSLAGRLNTEAFF	TGTGCCAGCAGCTTAGCGGGACGGCTGAACACTGAAGCTTTCTTT
.	TRBV11-3	TRBJ1-4	.	CASRRGGSREKLFF	TGTGCCAGCAGGAGGGGAGGAAGTCGGGAAAAACTGTTTTTT
TRBD1	TRBV10-3	TRBJ1-2	.	CAISARDRGTYGYTF	TGTGCCATCAGCGCTCGGGACAGGGGAACCTATGGCTACACCTTC
TRBD2	TRBV7-2	TRBJ2-7	.	CASSQRAGFYEQYF	TGTGCCAGCAGCCAGCGAGCGGGATTTTACGAGCAGTACTTC
TRBD1	TRBV5-1	TRBJ1-2	.	CASSPGTANYGYTF	TGCGCCAGCAGCCCCGGGACAGCTAACTATGGCTACACCTTC
TRBD2	TRBV6-6	TRBJ2-3	.	CASSPGGAIDTQYF	TGTGCCAGCAGCCCCGGGGGGGCGATAGATACGCAGTATTTT
TRBD2	TRBV10-3	TRBJ2-1	.	CAIKVGGIYNEQFF	TGTGCCATCAAGGTGGGGGGGATTTACAATGAGCAGTTCTTC
TRBD1	TRBV7-9	TRBJ1-2	.	CASSLDRGLYGYTF	TGTGCCAGCAGCCTGGACAGGGGGCTATATGGCTACACCTTC
TRBD2	TRBV4-3	TRBJ2-5	.	CASSQGTSGGTSGETQYF	TGCGCCAGCAGCCAAGGGACTAGCGGGGGGACCTCTGGGGAGACCCAGTACTTC
.	TRBV7-2	TRBJ2-2	.	CASSLYSSGELFF	TGTGCCAGCAGCTTATATAGTTCCGGGGAGCTGTTTTTT
.	TRBV10-3	TRBJ1-2	.	CAISESWGNSDYGYTF	TGTGCCATCAGTGAGTCGTGGGGGAACTCGGACTATGGCTACACCTTC
.	TRBV30	TRBJ1-5	.	CAWSVVDNQPQHF	TGTGCCTGGAGTGTCGTGGACAATCAGCCCCAGCATTTT
.	TRBV5-4	TRBJ1-1	.	CASSLLAVNTEAFF	TGTGCCAGCAGCTTGCTAGCAGTGAACACTGAAGCTTTCTTT
.	TRBV9	TRBJ1-2	once	CASSPYWVKASYGYTF	TGTGCCAGCAGCCCGTACTGGGTAAAGGCGAGCTATGGCTACACCTTC
.	TRBV9	TRBJ1-1	once	CASSVEGSRNTEAFF	TGTGCCAGCAGCGTAGAGGGGTCGAGGAACACTGAAGCTTTCTTT
.	TRBV11-2	TRBJ2-1	.	CASSLVARADSEQFF	TGTGCCAGCAGCTTAGTAGCCAGGGCGGATTCTGAGCAGTTCTTC